This TCR beta chain stems from a study of control samples from healthy donors and cancer patients. This clone is classed as large. Sequenced by immunoSEQ multiplex PCR; TCRdb stores in-frame clones only, minus some. Among 2,000 to 3,000 clones listed, approximately 96% were seen once. This CDR3 spans 15 amino acids. In germline, CDR1 is SEHNR, CDR2 FQNEAQ (reference sequence). V lost 1 base to trimming and J lost 4 bases, with 13 bases between them. The specimen sequenced was PBMCs. The origin of this receptor is a man between 65 and 85 years old with colorectal cancer. The chain has TRBV7-9 and TRBJ2-5; no clear D. The CDR3 DNA is TGTGCCAGCAGCTTAGAGATGTCAATGGCAGAGACCCAGTACTTC. Translating gives CASSLEMSMAETQYF.